This T cell receptor (beta chain) was identified in a study of vaccination and CD4 T cells after COVID-19. In this sample, this clonotype turned up a few times. Its antigen remains unidentified. Treatment specified: roughly ten-day PBMC culture with coronavirus spike peptide pools or control peptides (ViraFEST assay). V was clipped by 5 bases and J by 5 bases, with 13 bases between them. From germline, CDR1 is SGHAT and CDR2 FQNNGV. This CDR3 has 15 amino acids. Sequenced with the Oncomine TCR Beta short-read assay was DNA taken from cultured CD4+ T cells. TCRdb independently ran MiXCR on the PCR reads; one entry per CDR3 protein. The data contain 9,500 to 13,000 distinct CDR3 sequences, over 50% of them singletons.

The genes are TRBV11-2 and TRBJ1-6, with a tentative D call TRBD1 (5 bases). Sequenced sample: CD4+ T cells from blood, cultured in vitro. This TCR came from a human donor who had recovered from COVID-19. The CDR3 nucleotides are TGTGCCAGCAGCCCCCCCGGGACCCATAATTCACCCCTCCACTTT. Translated, it gives CASSPPGTHNSPLHF.